This record looks at one TCR beta chain sequence and its context. The junction departs from the called germline gene at one end, perhaps through a read error. These data originate in a study of blood T cell repertoires in COVID-19. Study-level information: PBMCs, B-cell-depleted T cells, or T cells were the source of the cDNA or gDNA that made up the material.

Original data processing: Reference gene primer amplification in the assay estimated nucleated cell counts. Clones were sequenced by immunoSEQ multiplex PCR, and TCRdb holds only the in-frame ones, with some missing. Clone size and the V and J calls come from that table; the DNA yielded D and trimming. The sample comprises about 47,000 clones, roughly four fifths of which are singletons, and about 25% rests with the top ten. The CDR3 totals 9 residues. Germline V gives CDR1 SSHAT, CDR2 FNYEAQ (reference sequence). The sequenced sample was peripheral blood. This TCR derives from a woman aged 55-70 years with acute or convalescent COVID-19. V is TRBV7-7 and J is TRBJ1-2, with D hard to call. The CDR3: CASTRGYTF. DNA for the CDR3: TGTGCTAGCACCCGTGGCTACACCTTC.